The subject of this entry is one TCR beta chain. This sample stems from a study of blood T cell repertoires in COVID-19. The CDR3 is made up of 19 amino acids. Germline values: CDR1 SGHNT, CDR2 YYREEE (reference sequence). Trimming at V came to 5 bases and at J to 8 bases, leaving 19 bases not matched to a gene. The table came from immunoSEQ multiplex PCR; TCRdb's copy has only in-frame clones and leaves some out. The data hold 300,000 to 350,000 clones, with around 90% observed a single time. The clonotype comes from a man aged 25-45 years with COVID-19, enrolled during active disease. Sequencing was carried out using peripheral blood. The chain has TRBV5-4 and TRBJ1-4, with TRBD1 identical over 12 bases. CDR3 sequence reads: CASSSLPGTGGDLGEKLFF. The CDR3 nucleotides are TGTGCCAGCAGTTCTCTCCCCGGGACAGGGGGCGACCTAGGAGAAAAACTGTTTTTT.